A single TCR beta chain is shown here with its context. Here immunoSEQ multiplex PCR was the method, and the copy in TCRdb shows in-frame clones only, minus some. The sample lists about 1 million clones, approximately 70% occurring once. This sample was included in a study of shared clonotypes between healthy human individuals. This receptor was identified in a man between 18 and 35 years old in good health. The sequenced sample consisted of memory CD4+ T cells sorted from blood. Subset of the sample: CD45RA-negative fraction.

CDR3 sequence (DNA): TGCGCCAGCAGTGACGGGACTAGCGGGAACAATGAGCAGTTCTTC. Amino acids: CASSDGTSGNNEQFF. The rearrangement uses TRBV10-1 and TRBJ2-1, with TRBD2 matching over 13 bases. The CDR3 covers 15 residues. Trimming cost V 3 bases and J 5 bases; bases outside gene matches: 1. Germline V gene sequence: CDR1 WNHNN, CDR2 SYGVQD (reference sequence).